This TCR beta chain originates from a study of cytomegalovirus exposure and HLA in healthy donors. Study-level results: The study flagged roughly 150 TCR beta chains as cytomegalovirus-associated.

13 Jbeta primers and 60 Vbeta primers were used for the PCR. Measured with immunoSEQ multiplex PCR; TCRdb has only the in-frame clones, and not every one. This table has over 200,000 clones, approximately 82% appearing once. The CDR3 contains 16 residues. V lost 4 bases and J lost 6, with 20 bases in between. Germline lookup yields CDR1 SGHNT and CDR2 YYREEE (reference sequence). Notes on this clone: Antigen specificity is unknown.

Sequencing was performed on PBMCs. V and J are TRBV5-4 and TRBJ2-1; D possibly corresponds to TRBD1 (5 bases). This receptor was taken from a woman aged 40 to 50 in good health and CMV-seronegative. The CDR3 spells CASSLVPRAKSNEQFF. CDR3 bases: TGTGCCAGCAGCCTGGTACCCAGGGCGAAGTCCAATGAGCAGTTCTTC.